This paragraph reports one T cell receptor beta chain. This clonotype was detected ten times or more. No antigen is known for it. No much larger clone exists at a distance of one base, and base qualities are not known. This beta chain is an off-target read within a library intended for alpha chains, so its frequency means little. Libraries were prepared through 5' RACE. For sequencing, a NextSeq 500 was employed. To allow correction of PCR and sequencing errors, the TCR library protocol tagged every TCR cDNA molecule with a unique molecular identifier. Per the authors' processing: TCR identification, UMI-based error correction and CDR3 extraction were performed with Decombinator tools. Expanded TCRs were defined as those above a frequency of 2 per 1,000, corresponding to the top 1% of the tumor frequency distribution. Expanded tumor TCRs were classed as regional if statistically deemed absent (corrected P<0.05) from at least one tumor region, otherwise ubiquitous. Rényi diversity was computed with the R vegan package after subsampling each repertoire 100 times to 5,000 TCRs. To build CDR3 similarity networks, amino acid triplet string-kernel similarity was used, and CDR3s were connected when their pairwise similarity was above 0.82. TCRdb reprocessed the public reads (quality trimming at Q25 with fastp, clone calling with MiXCR) and kept in-frame beta chains. Every distinct CDR3 protein forms one entry, paired with its most common genes and DNA. These V and J calls are TCRdb output, not the study's own analysis. Present in this sample are about 5,100 distinct CDR3 sequences, approximately 6.5% of which were seen just once. Around a third of the sample is taken by the ten largest.

The sample is drawn from a study of spatial heterogeneity in lung cancer (dated by TCRdb to the late 2010s). Looking at the study overall: More beta-chain than alpha-chain transcripts were consistently detected, likely reflecting higher beta-chain transcript abundance. A strong correlation was found between TCR transcript counts in tumor regions and a T cell transcriptional module score from matched bulk RNA-seq. In the raw uncorrected reads, each unique combination of TCR and UMI appeared on average more than ten times. TCR alpha and beta repertoires were quantitatively compared across multiple tumor regions, matched nontumor lung and blood in non-small cell lung cancer. The study linked features of the TCR repertoire to counts of nonsynonymous mutations, which were determined by whole-exome sequencing of tumor tissue. Both alpha and beta chains were TCR-sequenced in samples taken at surgery, namely 220 tumor regions, 61 to 65 matched nontumor lung samples and around 53 PBMC samples. Beyond this particular receptor, the publication reports: Counts of ubiquitous and regional expanded TCRs were found to correlate with counts of ubiquitous and regional nonsynonymous mutations, respectively. Confirming at a functional level the hypothesis that regional TCRs recognize regional mutations was considered to require additional single-cell paired TCR alpha and beta sequencing. The tumor nonsynonymous mutation count correlated with the number of expanded intratumoral alpha and beta TCRs. TCR-seq coverage of tumor T cells was estimated at only around 7% for alpha chains and 13% for beta chains.

The meaning of the sample's time point label: sample taken at primary tumor resection. Donors were 70 or so patients with early-stage, untreated non-small cell lung cancer from the lung TRACERx cohort. TCR sequencing used whole RNA extracted from tumor and nontumor lung tissue, or from cryopreserved PBMC samples, without cell sorting. Only patients for whom sufficient RNA was available from at least two tumor regions were selected for TCR sequencing. Before being selected, tumor and adjacent nontumor lung specimens were reviewed by a lung pathologist. Germline trimming: 4 bases from V, 4 bases from J; junction bases outside gene matches: 1. CDR1 SGHNT and CDR2 YYREEE were looked up in the germline V gene (reference sequence). From its cysteine to its phenylalanine, the CDR3 spans 13 amino acids. The entry retains the CDR3 DNA only, 39 bases that are in frame from base 1.

Recombination connected TRBV5-4 to TRBJ1-5; the junction holds 8 bases that match TRBD1. This specimen was lung tumor tissue, taken at surgery. This TCR was recovered from a female donor with early-stage non-small cell lung cancer. The CDR3 region: CASSRQGNQPQHF. Here is the DNA: TGTGCCAGCAGCCGACAGGGGAATCAGCCCCAGCATTTT.